This TCR beta chain was captured in a study of cytomegalovirus exposure and HLA in healthy donors. As for this clone: Its specificity is not known.

In the PCR, 60 Vbeta and 13 Jbeta primers were used. Here immunoSEQ multiplex PCR was the method, and the copy in TCRdb shows in-frame clones only, minus some. The table has 120,000 or so clones, roughly 80% seen once. The CDR3 consists of 14 residues. Germline lookup yields CDR1 SGHRS and CDR2 YFSETQ. The germline V and J ends were trimmed by 0 bases and 3 bases, with 10 bases remaining between them. Study-level results: Per a prior analysis, the majority of TCR beta V segments were productive roughly 90% or roughly 30% of the time. Rarity marked most TCR sequences, yet some public TCRs occurred in many donors. Accurate predictions that matched the HLA-A and HLA-B alleles of most subjects were reportedly made from TCR beta sequences.

The material sequenced was PBMCs. V and J are TRBV5-1 and TRBJ2-7, with D tentatively TRBD1 (5 bases). The clonotype originates from a female donor in good health and CMV-seronegative. CDR3 DNA: TGCGCCAGCAGCTTGGGGGCAGGGCACTACGAGCAGTACTTC. Protein: CASSLGAGHYEQYF.